This T cell receptor (beta chain) comes out of a study of T cell responses to AZD1222 COVID-19 vaccine. A remark on this clone: Its antigen is still unknown.

Libraries were prepared by immunoSEQ multiplex PCR; TCRdb keeps only in-frame clonotypes and omits some of them. The table lists 100,000 to 150,000 clones, just over 90% of them singletons, with 6.9% in the top ten. Study observations and caveats: Spike as a whole was targeted by vaccine-associated CD4 TCRs, dominant at 160-218 and 743-854. Elevations in Spike-specific TCR breadth and depth followed administration of two AZD1222 doses.

The CDR3 sequence is 15 residues long. Germline lookup yields CDR1 SGHRS and CDR2 YFSETQ. Trimming removed 0 bases at V and 6 bases at J, with 12 bases between. Sequenced here: peripheral blood, sampled on day 0 of AZD1222 vaccination. This chain links TRBV5-1 with TRBJ1-4, with no clear D. The receptor was isolated from an adult in good health. The CDR3 bases are TGCGCCAGCAGCTTGGAAACAGCTAGGCATGAAAAACTGTTTTTT. Protein sequence: CASSLETARHEKLFF.